This note documents a single TCR beta chain sequence. The antigen is unknown. This entry comes from a study of sequential checkpoint blockade in melanoma. Whole-study context: Maintenance nivolumab came after either treatment sequence. TCRβ was sequenced from DNA of 75 to 95 pretreatment tumors. Matched biopsies came pretreatment and at week 13 for 20 to 25 patients.

Notes on the study in general: Mutational load did not correlate with tumor T-cell fraction or clonality.

CDR1 is MNHGY and CDR2 is SAAAGT in the germline V gene. The CDR3 is 13 amino acids. Trimming pared 8 bases from V and 3 bases from J, leaving 11 bases between. Sequencing used immunoSEQ multiplex PCR; TCRdb keeps in-frame clones, though not all of them. This sample has some 8,000 clones; roughly 27% occur once, and the top ten carry over 5%. Stated treatment: randomized to nivolumab then ipilimumab (arm A) or the reverse (arm B). This sequence joins TRBV6-8 and TRBJ1-3, with D unresolved. The receptor comes from a human donor with melanoma. The sequencing used tumor tissue (inferred from file names), collected from a patient given nivolumab and ipilimumab in sequence. The CDR3 protein is CASGGRLGNTIYF. CDR3 nucleotide sequence: TGTGCCAGCGGAGGTCGGCTTGGAAACACCATATATTTT.